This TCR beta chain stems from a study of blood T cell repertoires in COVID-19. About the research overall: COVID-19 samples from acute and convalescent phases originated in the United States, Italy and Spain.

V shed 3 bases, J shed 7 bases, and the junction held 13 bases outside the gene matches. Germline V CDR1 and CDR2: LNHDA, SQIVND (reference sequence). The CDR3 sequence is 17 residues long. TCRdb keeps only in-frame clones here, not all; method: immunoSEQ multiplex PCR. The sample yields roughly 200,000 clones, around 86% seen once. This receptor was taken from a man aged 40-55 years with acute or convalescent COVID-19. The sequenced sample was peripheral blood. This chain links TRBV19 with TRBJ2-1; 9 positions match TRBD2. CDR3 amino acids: CASSIIGPSGARNEQFF. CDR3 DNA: TGTGCCAGTAGTATTATCGGGCCTAGCGGGGCGAGGAATGAGCAGTTCTTC.